What follows are 16 T cell receptor beta chains derived from one specimen sequenced in a study of spatial heterogeneity in lung cancer. Time point described: sample taken at primary tumor resection. Sequencing of whole RNA from tumor, nontumor lung or frozen PBMC involved no sorting. Each CDR3 protein gets one entry after TCRdb re-called the 5' RACE reads with MiXCR. The sample records tens of thousands of distinct CDR3 sequences, about 4.3% being singletons. Sequenced material: PBMCs, taken at surgery. Receptors were obtained from a male donor with early-stage non-small cell lung cancer.

This clonotype was picked up many times. The chain joins TRBV7-2 to TRBJ2-2; 8 nucleotides align to TRBD2. J gave up 5 bases and V 5 bases, and 19 bases lay outside the gene matches. Per the germline V gene, CDR1 is SGHTA and CDR2 is FQGNSA. The CDR3 runs to 19 residues. The CDR3 here is CASSPPRWSGGSRTGELFF. CDR3 nucleotides: TGTGCCAGCAGCCCCCCGCGATGGAGCGGGGGCTCGAGGACCGGGGAGCTGTTTTTT.

The chain links TRBV2 to TRBJ1-5, with 7 nucleotides matching TRBD1. The CDR3 spans 15 residues. V was clipped by 6 bases and J by 1 base; unmatched bases: 6. The germline gives CDR1 SNHLY, CDR2 FYNNEI. The CDR3 DNA sequence: TGTGCCAGCAGACCTAGACAGGGAAGCAATCAGCCCCAGCATTTT. It is translated as CASRPRQGSNQPQHF.

This clonotype is medium-sized (0.01 to 0.1%) within its sample. J is TRBJ2-5 and V is TRBV6-5, with no clear D. The V gene lost 6 bases and the J gene lost 5 bases, with 16 bases spanning the gap. This CDR3 is 14 amino acids long. Germline V gene sequence: CDR1 MNHEY, CDR2 SVGAGI. Here the CDR3 reads CASSGHSSRETQYF. The DNA of the CDR3 is TGTGCCAGCAGCGGGCACAGTTCCCGGGAGACCCAGTACTTC.

This clonotype has a count of ten or more. The chain employs TRBV7-9 and TRBJ2-7, with 13 bases matching TRBD2. The CDR3 is made up of 19 amino acids. Per the germline V gene, CDR1 is SEHNR and CDR2 is FQNEAQ (reference sequence). V dropped 3 bases and J dropped 3; count of bases not matched to a gene: 14. DNA of the CDR3: TGTGCCAGCAGCTTCCCTCCCTCACTAGCGGGAGGGGGGGACTACGAGCAGTACTTC. Protein sequence: CASSFPPSLAGGGDYEQYF.

This sequence joins TRBV7-3 and TRBJ1-2, with D perhaps matching TRBD1 (6 bases). V lost 4 bases, J lost 4 bases, and 13 bases lay in between. The CDR3 contains 14 residues. Germline-derived CDR1 and CDR2 are SGHTA and FQGTGA. CDR3 nucleotide sequence: TGTGCCAGCAGCTCGGACAGACTGGGCTATGGCTACACCTTC. It specifies CASSSDRLGYGYTF.

This clonotype was recorded many times. J is TRBJ1-5 and V is TRBV6-2 or TRBV6-3, with D perhaps matching TRBD1 (5 bases). V lost 0 bases, J lost 7 bases, and 13 bases lay in between. Germline V gene data show CDR1 as MNHEY and CDR2 as SVGEGT. This CDR3 has 15 residues. The CDR3, as DNA: TGTGCCAGCAGTTACTCGGGTAGGGGAGGGCAGCCCCAGCATTTT. As protein: CASSYSGRGGQPQHF.

This chain uses TRBV11-2 with TRBJ2-7; D not resolved. Per germline, CDR1 SGHAT and CDR2 FQNNGV. Trimming took off 3 bases at V and 7 bases at J, with 7 bases between the two ends. The CDR3 consists of 11 residues. CDR3 region: CASSFGREQYF. Here the CDR3 DNA reads TGTGCCAGCAGCTTTGGCCGGGAGCAGTACTTC.

This clonotype was detected many times. The chain carries TRBV28 and TRBJ1-3, with 7 bases lining up with TRBD1. The J segment lost 6 bases and the V segment lost 3 bases, leaving 8 bases of the junction unmatched. The length of the CDR3 is 15 residues. The germline CDR1 and CDR2 sequences are MDHEN and SYDVKM. CDR3 residues: CASSLYRGSVNTIYF. Written as DNA, the CDR3 is TGTGCCAGCAGTTTGTACAGGGGATCGGTAAACACCATATATTTT.

This clonotype was detected many times. The genes are TRBV23-1 and TRBJ2-4; D is perhaps TRBD2 (6 bases). TRBV23-1 is identified as an open reading frame with a role that is uncertain. Trimming left V 8 bases short and J 0 bases short, with 17 bases between. The CDR3 has 16 amino acids. The CDR3 spells CASQWGRGLAKNIQYF. The CDR3 DNA reads as TGCGCCAGCCAGTGGGGTAGGGGACTAGCCAAAAACATTCAGTACTTC.

Many counts were recorded for this clonotype. The chain recombines TRBV5-1 with TRBJ2-3, with 7 nucleotides matching TRBD1. The germline V gene encodes CDR1 SGHRS and CDR2 YFSETQ. V lost 3 bases and J lost 3; bases outside the gene matches: 7. The CDR3 has 15 amino acids. CDR3 loop: CASSSPTGDTDTQYF. CDR3 in DNA: TGCGCCAGCAGCTCCCCAACAGGGGATACAGATACGCAGTATTTT.

At least ten counts were recorded for this clonotype. As DNA, the CDR3 is TGTGCCAGCAGACCTCCTGGGGGCAATCAGCCCCAGCATTTT. Protein: CASRPPGGNQPQHF. The chain uses TRBV28 and TRBJ1-5; D unclear. V lost 6 bases and J lost 2, with 11 bases in between. This CDR3 region has 14 residues. Germline values: CDR1 MDHEN, CDR2 SYDVKM.

This clonotype has ten or more counts. The gene calls are TRBV3-1 and TRBJ2-1, with 8 bases identical to TRBD2. The V and J ends lost 4 bases and 8 bases, in that order; junction bases with no gene match: 10. Germline V gene data show CDR1 as LGHDT and CDR2 as YNNKEL (reference sequence). The CDR3 sequence is 15 residues long. CDR3 in DNA: TGTGCCAGCAGCCGGGCCGGGACTAGTTTCGATGAGCAGTTCTTC. Translation gives CASSRAGTSFDEQFF.

This clonotype was counted at least ten times. This chain uses TRBV2 with TRBJ1-4; 7 nucleotides agree with TRBD1. From germline, CDR1 is SNHLY and CDR2 FYNNEI. With V trimmed by 6 bases and J by 8 bases, 9 bases remained unmatched. The CDR3 covers 14 residues. The CDR3 loop is CASRTGTDGEKLFF. The CDR3 DNA is TGTGCCAGCAGAACCGGGACAGATGGGGAAAAACTGTTTTTT.

The J gene is TRBJ2-4, the V gene TRBV13; D call uncertain. Germline assignment: CDR1 PRHDT and CDR2 FYEKMQ (reference sequence). This CDR3 comprises 17 residues. Trimming took off 5 bases at V and 0 bases at J, with 17 bases between the two ends. The CDR3 sequence is CASSPSGNGLAKNIQYF. The DNA for the CDR3 is TGTGCCAGCAGCCCCTCCGGAAATGGCCTAGCCAAAAACATTCAGTACTTC.

There are a few counts of this clonotype. The chain has TRBV3-1 and TRBJ2-3; possibly TRBD2 for D (6 bases). Germline-derived CDR1 and CDR2 are LGHDT and YNNKEL (reference sequence). This CDR3 contains 15 residues. With 3 bases removed from V and 2 bases from J, the gap between germline ends came to 12 bases. The CDR3 region has the DNA TGTGCCAGCAGCCACCCTAGCGCTAACACAGATACGCAGTATTTT. Translated: CASSHPSANTDTQYF.

This clonotype showed up just a few times. The chain has TRBV7-9 and TRBJ1-3, with D possibly being TRBD1 (6 bases). There are 14 residues in the CDR3. Germline values: CDR1 SEHNR, CDR2 FQNEAQ (reference sequence). With 3 bases removed from V and 3 bases from J, the gap between germline ends came to 9 bases. The CDR3 region has the DNA TGTGCCAGCAGCTTCAACAGGGTTGGAAACACCATATATTTT. This gives the protein CASSFNRVGNTIYF.